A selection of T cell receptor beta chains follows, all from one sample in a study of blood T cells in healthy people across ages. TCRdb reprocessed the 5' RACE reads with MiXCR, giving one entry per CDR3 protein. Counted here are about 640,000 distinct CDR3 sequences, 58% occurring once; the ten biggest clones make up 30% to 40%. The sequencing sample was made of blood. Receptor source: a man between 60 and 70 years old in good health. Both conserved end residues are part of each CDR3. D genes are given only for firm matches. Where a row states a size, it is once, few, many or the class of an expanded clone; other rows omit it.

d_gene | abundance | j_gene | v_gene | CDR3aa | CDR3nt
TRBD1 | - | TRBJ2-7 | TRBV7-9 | CASSPGTVKAEQYF | TGTGCCAGCAGCCCTGGGACAGTGAAAGCCGAGCAGTACTTC
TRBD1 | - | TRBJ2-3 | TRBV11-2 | CASSPQGASGDTQYF | TGTGCCAGCAGCCCACAGGGGGCCTCAGGGGATACGCAGTATTTT
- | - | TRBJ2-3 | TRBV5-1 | CASSSVDDTQYF | TGCGCCAGCAGCTCAGTAGACGATACGCAGTATTTT
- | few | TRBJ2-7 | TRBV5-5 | CASSLGGIGEQYF | TGTGCCAGCAGCTTGGGAGGGATCGGCGAGCAGTACTTC
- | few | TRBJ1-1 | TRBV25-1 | CASGLGTEAFF | TGTGCCAGCGGCCTGGGTACTGAAGCTTTCTTT
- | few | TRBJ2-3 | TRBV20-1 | CSAGSSGDTQYF | TGCAGTGCTGGATCTTCTGGGGATACGCAGTATTTT
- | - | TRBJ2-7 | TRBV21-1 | CASGGTGDYEQYF | TGTGCCAGCGGCGGGACAGGAGACTACGAGCAGTACTTC
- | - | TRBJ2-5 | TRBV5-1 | CASSPHWGYELYF | TGCGCCAGCAGTCCCCATTGGGGGTACGAGCTGTACTTC
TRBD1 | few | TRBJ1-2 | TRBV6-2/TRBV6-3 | CASSYLQGSGYTF | TGTGCCAGCAGTTACTTACAGGGGAGTGGCTACACCTTC
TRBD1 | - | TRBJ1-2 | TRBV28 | CASSSGQDNYGYTF | TGTGCCAGCAGTTCGGGACAGGACAACTATGGCTACACCTTC
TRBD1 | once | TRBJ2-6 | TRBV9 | CASSHLQGAGSGANVLTF | TGTGCCAGCAGCCATCTACAGGGGGCGGGCTCTGGGGCCAACGTCCTGACTTTC
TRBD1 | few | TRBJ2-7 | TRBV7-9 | CASSLQGADEQYF | TGTGCCAGCAGCTTACAGGGGGCTGACGAGCAGTACTTC
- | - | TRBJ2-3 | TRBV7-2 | CASSSAGFADTQYF | TGTGCCAGCAGCTCTGCGGGGTTCGCAGATACGCAGTATTTT
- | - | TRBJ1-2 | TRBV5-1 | CASRVERQGGGYTF | TGCGCCAGCAGGGTGGAAAGGCAGGGAGGAGGCTACACCTTC
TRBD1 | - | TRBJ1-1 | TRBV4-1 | CASSSAQGGMNTEAFF | TGCGCCAGCAGCTCCGCGCAGGGGGGGATGAACACTGAAGCTTTCTTT
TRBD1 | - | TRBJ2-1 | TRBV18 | CASSPPWGQSSYNEQFF | TGTGCCAGCTCACCACCGTGGGGACAGAGCTCCTACAATGAGCAGTTCTTC
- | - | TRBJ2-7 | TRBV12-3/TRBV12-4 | CASSPESEQYF | TGTGCCAGCAGCCCCGAGTCCGAGCAGTACTTC
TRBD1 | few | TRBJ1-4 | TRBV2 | CASSNPGQAREKLFF | TGTGCCAGCAGTAATCCGGGACAGGCCCGCGAAAAACTGTTTTTT
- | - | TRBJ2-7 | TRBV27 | CASSLADSLSVYEQYF | TGTGCCAGCAGTTTAGCGGACAGCCTTTCCGTCTACGAGCAGTACTTC
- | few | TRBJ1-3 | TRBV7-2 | CASSLGGEGHSGNTIYF | TGTGCCAGCAGCTTAGGGGGCGAGGGGCACTCTGGAAACACCATATATTTT
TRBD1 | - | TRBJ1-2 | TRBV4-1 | CASSPNRGLYGYTF | TGCGCCAGCAGCCCAAACAGGGGGCTGTATGGCTACACCTTC
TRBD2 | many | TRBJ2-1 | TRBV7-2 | CASSPHLAGNNEQFF | TGTGCCAGCAGCCCACATCTAGCGGGAAACAATGAGCAGTTCTTC
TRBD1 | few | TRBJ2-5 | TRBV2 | CASTPPPGQGGETQYF | TGTGCCAGCACCCCACCACCGGGACAGGGAGGAGAGACCCAGTACTTC
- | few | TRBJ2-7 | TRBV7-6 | CASSLAPSVWYEQYF | TGTGCCAGCAGCTTAGCGCCGTCGGTCTGGTACGAGCAGTACTTC
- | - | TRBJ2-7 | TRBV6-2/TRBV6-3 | CASSYYRGANEQYF | TGTGCCAGCAGTTACTACCGGGGGGCGAACGAGCAGTACTTC
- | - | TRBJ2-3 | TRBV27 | CASSLSFPTDTQYF | TGTGCCAGCAGTTTATCGTTCCCAACAGATACGCAGTATTTT
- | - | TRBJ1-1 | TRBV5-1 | CASSLEWVNTEAFF | TGCGCCAGCAGCTTGGAGTGGGTGAACACTGAAGCTTTCTTT
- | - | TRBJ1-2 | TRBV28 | CASSFPREGYGYTF | TGTGCCAGCAGTTTCCCGAGGGAGGGCTATGGCTACACCTTC
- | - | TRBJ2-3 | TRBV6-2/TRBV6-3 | CASSYGRSTDTQYF | TGTGCCAGCAGTTATGGCAGAAGCACAGATACGCAGTATTTT
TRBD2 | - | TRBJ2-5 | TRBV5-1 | CASSWAGLARETQYF | TGCGCCAGCAGCTGGGCGGGACTAGCGAGGGAGACCCAGTACTTC